This T cell receptor (beta chain) was identified during a study of blood T cell repertoires in COVID-19. In its sample, this clone was seen once. The ends lost 6 bases at V and 6 bases at J; junction bases unmatched: 10. The CDR3 has 15 residues. Germline CDR1 LGHNA, CDR2 YSLEER. The repertoire was sequenced with immunoSEQ multiplex PCR; TCRdb's copy has only in-frame clones and lacks some. The sample consists of tens of thousands of clones, 85% to 90% of them appearing once. This chain uses TRBV4-3 with TRBJ2-2; 7 bases line up with TRBD1. This sequence originates from a man in his fifties or sixties with active COVID-19. Material for sequencing was peripheral blood. In DNA, the CDR3 is TGCGCCAGCAGTGATCAGGGGGTGTTGGCCGGGGAGCTGTTTTTT. This gives the protein CASSDQGVLAGELFF.